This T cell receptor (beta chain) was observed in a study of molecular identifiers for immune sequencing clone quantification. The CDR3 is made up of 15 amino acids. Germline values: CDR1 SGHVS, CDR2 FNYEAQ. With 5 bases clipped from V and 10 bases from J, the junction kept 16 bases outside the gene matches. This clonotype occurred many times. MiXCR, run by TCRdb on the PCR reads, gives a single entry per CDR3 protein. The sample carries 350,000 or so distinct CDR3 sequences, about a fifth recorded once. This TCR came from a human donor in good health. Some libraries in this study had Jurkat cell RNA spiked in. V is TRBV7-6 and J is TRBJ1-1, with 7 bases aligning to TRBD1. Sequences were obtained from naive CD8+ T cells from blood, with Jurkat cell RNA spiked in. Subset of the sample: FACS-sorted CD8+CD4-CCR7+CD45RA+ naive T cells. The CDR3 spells CASSMAGGTDSGAFF. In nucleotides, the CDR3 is TGTGCCAGCAGCATGGCAGGGGGTACGGATTCGGGAGCTTTCTTT.